This T cell receptor (beta chain) comes out of a study of spatial heterogeneity in lung cancer. A single record per CDR3 protein comes from TCRdb applying MiXCR to the 5' RACE reads. Of around 10,000 distinct CDR3 sequences in the sample, roughly 6% were seen once. Time point described: sample taken at primary tumor resection. Unsorted samples of tumor, nontumor lung or frozen PBMC had their whole RNA sequenced. General study points: Tracking of tumor mutation counts was seen in expanded intratumoral alpha and beta TCR counts.

This clonotype showed up many times. Its target is unknown. The source was lung tumor tissue, collected at surgery. The clonotype originates from a male donor with early-stage non-small cell lung cancer.

The CDR3 nucleotides are TGTGCCATCAGCCCTACCGGACCTAGCGGGGGCGCGTACCAAGAGACCCAGTACTTC. Protein sequence: CAISPTGPSGGAYQETQYF. The chain recombines TRBV10-3 with TRBJ2-5; 10 bases align to TRBD2. CDR1 is ENHRY and CDR2 is SYGVKD in the germline V gene. With 6 bases clipped from V and 0 bases from J, the junction kept 16 bases outside the gene matches. This CDR3 comprises 19 residues.